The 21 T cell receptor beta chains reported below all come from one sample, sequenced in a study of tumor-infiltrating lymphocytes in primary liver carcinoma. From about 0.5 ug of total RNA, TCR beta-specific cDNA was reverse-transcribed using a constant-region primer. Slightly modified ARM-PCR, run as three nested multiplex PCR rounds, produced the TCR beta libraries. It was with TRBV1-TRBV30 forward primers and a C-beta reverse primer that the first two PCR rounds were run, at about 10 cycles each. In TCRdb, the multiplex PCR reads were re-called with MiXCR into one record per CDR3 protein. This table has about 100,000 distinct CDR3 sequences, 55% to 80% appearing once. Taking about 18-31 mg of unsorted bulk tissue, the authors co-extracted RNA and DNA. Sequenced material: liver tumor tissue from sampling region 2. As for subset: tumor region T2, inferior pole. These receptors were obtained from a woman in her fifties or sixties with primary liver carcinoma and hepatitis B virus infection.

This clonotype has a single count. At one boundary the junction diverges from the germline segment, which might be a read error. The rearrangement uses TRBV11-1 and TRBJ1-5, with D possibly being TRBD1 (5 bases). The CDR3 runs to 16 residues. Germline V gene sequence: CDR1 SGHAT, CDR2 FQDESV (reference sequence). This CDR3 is CASSLPHRGWCQPRHF. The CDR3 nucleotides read TGTGCCAGCAGCCTACCACATAGGGGATGGTGCCAGCCCCGGCATTTT.

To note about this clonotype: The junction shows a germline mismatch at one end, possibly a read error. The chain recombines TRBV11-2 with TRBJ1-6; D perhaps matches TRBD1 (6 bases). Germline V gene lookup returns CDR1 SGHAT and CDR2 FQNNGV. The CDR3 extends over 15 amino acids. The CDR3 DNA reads TGTGCCAACAGCTTAGATCCGTGGGACAATTCACCACTCCACTTT. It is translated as CANSLDPWDNSPLHF. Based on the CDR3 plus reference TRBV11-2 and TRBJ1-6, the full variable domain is EAGVAQSPRYKIIEKRQSVAFWCNPISGHATLYWYQQILGQGPKLLIQFQNNGVVDDSQLPKDRFSAERLKGVDSTLKIQPAKLEDSAVYLCANSLDPWDNSPLHFGNGTRLTVT.

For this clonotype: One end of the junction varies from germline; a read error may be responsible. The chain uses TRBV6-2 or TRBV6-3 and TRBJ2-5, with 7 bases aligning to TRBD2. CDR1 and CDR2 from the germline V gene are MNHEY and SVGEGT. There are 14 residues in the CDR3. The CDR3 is CVSIYGLGAETQYF. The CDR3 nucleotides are TGTGTCAGCATTTACGGACTAGGGGCAGAGACCCAGTACTTC.

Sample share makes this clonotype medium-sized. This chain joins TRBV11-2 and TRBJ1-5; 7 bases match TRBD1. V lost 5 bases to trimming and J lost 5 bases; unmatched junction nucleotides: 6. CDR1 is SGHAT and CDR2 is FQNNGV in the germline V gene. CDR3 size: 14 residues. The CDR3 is CASSPTGSDQPQHF. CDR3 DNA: TGTGCCAGCAGCCCGACAGGGTCTGATCAGCCCCAGCATTTT.

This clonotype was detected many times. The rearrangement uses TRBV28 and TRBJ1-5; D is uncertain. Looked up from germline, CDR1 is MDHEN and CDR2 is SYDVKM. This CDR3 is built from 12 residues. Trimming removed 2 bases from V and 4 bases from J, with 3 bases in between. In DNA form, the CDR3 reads TGTGCCAGCAGTTTACGGAATCAGCCCCAGCATTTT. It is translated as CASSLRNQPQHF.

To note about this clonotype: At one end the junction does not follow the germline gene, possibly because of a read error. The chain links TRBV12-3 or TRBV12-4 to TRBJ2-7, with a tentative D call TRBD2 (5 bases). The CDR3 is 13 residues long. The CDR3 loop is CASSPEGFYEQSF. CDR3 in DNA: TGTGCCAGCAGCCCAGAGGGTTTTTACGAGCAGTCCTTC.

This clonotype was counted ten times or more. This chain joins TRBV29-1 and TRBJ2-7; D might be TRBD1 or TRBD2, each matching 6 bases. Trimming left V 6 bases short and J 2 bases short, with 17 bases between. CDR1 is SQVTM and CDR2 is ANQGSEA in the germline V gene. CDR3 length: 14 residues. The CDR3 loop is CSVGGGQGTYEQYF. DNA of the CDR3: TGCAGCGTCGGAGGGGGGCAGGGGACCTACGAGCAGTACTTC.

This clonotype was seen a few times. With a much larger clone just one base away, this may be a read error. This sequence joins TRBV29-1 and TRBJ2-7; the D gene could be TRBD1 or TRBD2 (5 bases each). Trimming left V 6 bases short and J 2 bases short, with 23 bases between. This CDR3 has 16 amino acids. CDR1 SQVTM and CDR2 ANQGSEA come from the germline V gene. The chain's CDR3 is CSVPGTPAARPYEQYF. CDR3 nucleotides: TGCAGCGTCCCCGGGACCCCGGCCGCCAGGCCCTACGAGCAGTACTTC.

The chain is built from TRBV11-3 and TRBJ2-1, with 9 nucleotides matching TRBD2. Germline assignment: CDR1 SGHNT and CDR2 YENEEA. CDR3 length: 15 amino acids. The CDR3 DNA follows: TGTGGCATCGGAGGGGGCGGGAGGGAGTACAATGAGCAGTTCTTC. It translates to CGIGGGGREYNEQFF. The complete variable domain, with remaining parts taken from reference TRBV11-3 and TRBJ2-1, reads EAGVVQSPRYKIIEKKQPVAFWCNPISGHNTLYWYLQNLGQGPELLIRYENEEAVDDSQLPKDRFSAERLKGVDSTLKIQPAELGDSAVYLCGIGGGGREYNEQFFGPGTRLTVL.

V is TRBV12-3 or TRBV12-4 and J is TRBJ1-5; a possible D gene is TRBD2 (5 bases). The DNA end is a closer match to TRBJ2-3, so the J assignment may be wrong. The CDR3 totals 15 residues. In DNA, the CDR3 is TGTGCCAGCAGTTTGCGGGCGGCAAGCAATCAGCCCCAGTATTTT. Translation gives CASSLRAASNQPQYF.

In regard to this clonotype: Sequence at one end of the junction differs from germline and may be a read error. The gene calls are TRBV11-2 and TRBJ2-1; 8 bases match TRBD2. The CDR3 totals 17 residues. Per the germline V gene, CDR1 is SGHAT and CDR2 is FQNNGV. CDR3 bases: TGTGCCGGCAGCAGGAGACTATCGGGAGGGCCGGCGGATGAGCAGTTCTTC. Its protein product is CAGSRRLSGGPADEQFF. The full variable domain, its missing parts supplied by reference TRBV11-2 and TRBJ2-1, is EAGVAQSPRYKIIEKRQSVAFWCNPISGHATLYWYQQILGQGPKLLIQFQNNGVVDDSQLPKDRFSAERLKGVDSTLKIQPAKLEDSAVYLCAGSRRLSGGPADEQFFGPGTRLTVL.

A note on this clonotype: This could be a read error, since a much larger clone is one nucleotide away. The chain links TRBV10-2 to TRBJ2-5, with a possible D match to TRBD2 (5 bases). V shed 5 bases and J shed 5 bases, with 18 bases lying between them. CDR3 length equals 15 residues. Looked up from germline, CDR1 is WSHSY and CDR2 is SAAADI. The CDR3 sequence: CASSLLWEIGETQYF. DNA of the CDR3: TGCGCCAGCAGTCTCCTCTGGGAGATCGGGGAGACCCAGTACTTC.

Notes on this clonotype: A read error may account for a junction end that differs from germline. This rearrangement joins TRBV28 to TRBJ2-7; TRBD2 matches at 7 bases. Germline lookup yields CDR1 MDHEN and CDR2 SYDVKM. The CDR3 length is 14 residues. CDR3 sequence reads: CASSVSGGTYEQYF. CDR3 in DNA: TGTGCCAGCAGTGTCTCGGGGGGTACCTACGAGCAATACTTC.

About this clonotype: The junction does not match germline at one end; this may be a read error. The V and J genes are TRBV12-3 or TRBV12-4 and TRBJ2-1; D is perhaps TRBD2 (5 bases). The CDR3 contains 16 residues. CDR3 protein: CTSSPLVSSSKNEQFF. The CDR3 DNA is TGTACCAGCAGTCCCCTTGTTTCTAGCTCCAAGAATGAGCAGTTCTTC.

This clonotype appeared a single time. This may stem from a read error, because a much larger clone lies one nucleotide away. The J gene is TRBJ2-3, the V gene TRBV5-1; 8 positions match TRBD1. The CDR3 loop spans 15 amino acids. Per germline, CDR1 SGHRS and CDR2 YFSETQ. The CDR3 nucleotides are TGCGCCAGCAGCCCTGACAGGGGCGGCACAGATACGCTGTATTTT. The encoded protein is CASSPDRGGTDTLYF.

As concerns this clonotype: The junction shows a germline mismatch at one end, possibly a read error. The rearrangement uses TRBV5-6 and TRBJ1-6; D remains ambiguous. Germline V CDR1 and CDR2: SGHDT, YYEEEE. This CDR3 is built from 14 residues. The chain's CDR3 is CASNSARVGSSLHF. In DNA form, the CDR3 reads TGTGCCAGCAACTCGGCGCGAGTCGGTTCATCCCTCCACTTT.

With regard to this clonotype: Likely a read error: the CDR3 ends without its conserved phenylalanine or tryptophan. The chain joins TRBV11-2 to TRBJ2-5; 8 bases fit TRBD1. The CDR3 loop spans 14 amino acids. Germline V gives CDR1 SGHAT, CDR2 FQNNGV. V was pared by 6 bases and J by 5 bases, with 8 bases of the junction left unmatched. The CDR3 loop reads CASSHQGAGETQYS. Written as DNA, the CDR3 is TGTGCCAGCAGTCACCAGGGGGCCGGGGAGACCCAGTACTCC.

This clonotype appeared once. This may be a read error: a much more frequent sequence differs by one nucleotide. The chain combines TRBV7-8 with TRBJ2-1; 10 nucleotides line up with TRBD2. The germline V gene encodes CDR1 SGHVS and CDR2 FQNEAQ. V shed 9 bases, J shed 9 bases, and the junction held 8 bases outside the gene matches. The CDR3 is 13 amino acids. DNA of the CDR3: TGTGCCAGGAGTTCCCGACTAGCGGGTGAGCAGTTCTTC. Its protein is CARSSRLAGEQFF.

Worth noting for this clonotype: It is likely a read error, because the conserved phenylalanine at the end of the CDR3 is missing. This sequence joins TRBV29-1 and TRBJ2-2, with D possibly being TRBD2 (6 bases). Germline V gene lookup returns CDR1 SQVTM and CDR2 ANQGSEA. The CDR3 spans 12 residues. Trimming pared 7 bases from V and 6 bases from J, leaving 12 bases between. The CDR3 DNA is TGCAGCGCTAGGACGGGGGCCGGGGAGCTGTTTTCT. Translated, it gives CSARTGAGELFS.

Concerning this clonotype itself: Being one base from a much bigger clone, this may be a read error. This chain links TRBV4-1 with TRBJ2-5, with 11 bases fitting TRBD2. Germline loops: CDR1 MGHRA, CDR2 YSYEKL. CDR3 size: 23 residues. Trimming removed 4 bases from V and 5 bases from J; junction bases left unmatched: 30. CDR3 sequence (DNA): TGCGCCAGCAGCCCCGAAGGGCTATCGGGACTAGCGGAGTACAGGTTCAGGGGGGAGACCCAGTACTTC. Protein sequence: CASSPEGLSGLAEYRFRGETQYF.

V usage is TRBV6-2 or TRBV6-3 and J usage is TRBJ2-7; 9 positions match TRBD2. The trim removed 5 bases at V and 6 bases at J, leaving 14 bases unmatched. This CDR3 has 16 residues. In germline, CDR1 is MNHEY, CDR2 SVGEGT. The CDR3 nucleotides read TGTGCCAGCAGTCGCGGTAGCGGGAGCTACTCATGCGAGCAGTACTTC. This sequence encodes CASSRGSGSYSCEQYF.